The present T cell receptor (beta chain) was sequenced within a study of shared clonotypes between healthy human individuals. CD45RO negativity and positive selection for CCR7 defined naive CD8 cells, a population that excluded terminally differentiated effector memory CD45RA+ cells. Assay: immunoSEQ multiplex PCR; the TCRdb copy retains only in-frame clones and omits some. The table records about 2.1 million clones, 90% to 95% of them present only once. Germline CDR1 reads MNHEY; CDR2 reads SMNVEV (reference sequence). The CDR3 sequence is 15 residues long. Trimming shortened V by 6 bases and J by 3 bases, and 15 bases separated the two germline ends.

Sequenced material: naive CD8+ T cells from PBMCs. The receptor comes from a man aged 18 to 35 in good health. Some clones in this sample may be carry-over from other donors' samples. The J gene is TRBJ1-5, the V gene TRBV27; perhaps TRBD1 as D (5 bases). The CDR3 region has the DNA TGTGCCAGCAGCGCCGGGGGTGAGTACAATCAGCCCCAGCATTTT. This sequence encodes CASSAGGEYNQPQHF.